This paragraph covers one T cell receptor (beta chain) sequence. This sample was included in a study of T cells in Graves' hyperthyroidism and ophthalmopathy. Germline loops: CDR1 MNHNS, CDR2 SASEGT. The CDR3 is 13 amino acids. Trimming removed 4 bases from V and 4 bases from J, with 10 bases in between. RNA transcripts provided the source from which TCR beta CDR3 regions were amplified. The primer set for the first-round RT-PCR of the TCR CDR3 was HTBI. TCRdb passed the multiplex PCR reads through MiXCR, listing each CDR3 protein once. The repertoire includes approximately 570,000 distinct CDR3 sequences, around 20% of them detected once, and roughly 47% sits in the top ten.

This clonotype was sampled from a man in his forties with Graves' ophthalmopathy. This rearrangement joins TRBV6-1 to TRBJ1-1; D is undetermined. Specimen: blood. In DNA form, the CDR3 reads TGTGCCAGCAGTGTAGGGATGGGCACTGAAGCTTTCTTT. Its translation is CASSVGMGTEAFF.